This T cell receptor (beta chain) originates from a study of T cell responses to AZD1222 COVID-19 vaccine. Germline V CDR1 and CDR2: SGHKS, YYEKEE (reference sequence). The V end lost 4 bases, the J end lost 4 bases, and 14 bases lay between the germline ends. The CDR3 covers 14 residues. Profiling relied on immunoSEQ multiplex PCR, and the TCRdb table lists in-frame clones only, not all of them. The sample shows roughly 150,000 clones, 75% to 95% of them seen only once. V usage is TRBV5-5 and J usage is TRBJ1-1; a possible D gene is TRBD1 (5 bases). The source of this sequence is an adult in good health. The source was peripheral blood, collected on day 0 of AZD1222 vaccination. CDR3 region: CASSGQSGGTEAFF. The DNA for the CDR3 is TGTGCCAGCAGCGGACAATCGGGGGGCACTGAAGCTTTCTTT.